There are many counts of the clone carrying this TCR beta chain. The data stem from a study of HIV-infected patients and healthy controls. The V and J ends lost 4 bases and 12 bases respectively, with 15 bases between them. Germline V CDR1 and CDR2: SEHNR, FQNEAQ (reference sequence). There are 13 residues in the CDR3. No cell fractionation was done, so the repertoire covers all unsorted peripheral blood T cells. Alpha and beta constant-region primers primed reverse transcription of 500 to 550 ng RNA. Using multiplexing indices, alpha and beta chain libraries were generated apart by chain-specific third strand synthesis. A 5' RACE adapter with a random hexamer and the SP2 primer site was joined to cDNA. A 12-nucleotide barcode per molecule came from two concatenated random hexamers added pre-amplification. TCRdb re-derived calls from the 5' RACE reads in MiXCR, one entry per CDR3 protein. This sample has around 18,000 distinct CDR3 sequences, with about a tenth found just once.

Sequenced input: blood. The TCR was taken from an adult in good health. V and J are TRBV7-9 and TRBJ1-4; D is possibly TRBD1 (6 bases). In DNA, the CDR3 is TGTGCCAGCAGCTCCAGTACAGGGCTAGAACTGTTTTTT. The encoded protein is CASSSSTGLELFF.